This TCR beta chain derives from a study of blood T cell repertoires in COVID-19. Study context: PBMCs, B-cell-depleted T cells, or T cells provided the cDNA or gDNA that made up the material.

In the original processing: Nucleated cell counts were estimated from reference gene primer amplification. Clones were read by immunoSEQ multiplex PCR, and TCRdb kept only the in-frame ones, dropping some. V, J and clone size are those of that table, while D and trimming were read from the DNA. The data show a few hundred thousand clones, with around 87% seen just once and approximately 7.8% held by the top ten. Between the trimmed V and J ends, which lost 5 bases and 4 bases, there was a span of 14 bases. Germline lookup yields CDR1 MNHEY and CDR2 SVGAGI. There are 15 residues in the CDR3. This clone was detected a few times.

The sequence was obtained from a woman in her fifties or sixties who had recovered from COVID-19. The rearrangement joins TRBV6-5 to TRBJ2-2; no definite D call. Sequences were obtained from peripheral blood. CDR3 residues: CASSLRISGTGELFF. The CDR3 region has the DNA TGTGCCAGCAGTCTACGAATATCGGGCACCGGGGAGCTGTTTTTT.